The source of this T cell receptor (beta chain) is a study of T-cell memory formation after mild COVID-19. TCRdb processed the 5' RACE reads anew with MiXCR; each CDR3 protein has one entry. This repertoire shows about 14,000 distinct CDR3 sequences, 15% to 20% found once; its top ten account for around 49%. V dropped 6 bases and J dropped 8; count of bases not matched to a gene: 14. The CDR3 has 16 residues. The sequenced sample was PBMCs or a T cell subset sorted from them (not recorded which). The chain links TRBV12-3 or TRBV12-4 to TRBJ1-4; 8 nucleotides line up with TRBD1. This receptor was taken from an adult woman who had mild COVID-19 (a few samples of this study predate the infection). Cell type and time point are not known. DNA of the CDR3: TGTGCCAGCAGATTCATACGGACAGGGTACAACGAAAAACTGTTTTTT. Protein product: CASRFIRTGYNEKLFF.